The rows below give T cell receptor beta chains drawn from one sample of a study of cytomegalovirus exposure and HLA in healthy donors. Assay used: immunoSEQ multiplex PCR; TCRdb lists only in-frame clones, some missing. The sample lists 150,000 to 200,000 clones, around 90% occurring once. Sequencing input: PBMCs. The receptors were sampled from a woman aged 18-30 years in good health and CMV-seropositive. The CDR3 runs from the conserved cysteine through the conserved F or W. The order of the fields is clone size, D gene, V gene, J gene, CDR3 DNA, CDR3 protein. A D gene is named only where the DNA matches it firmly. Only part of the rows carry a size: once, few, many, or a class if the clone is expanded.

clone_size: NA; d_call: NA; v_call: TRBV5-1; j_call: TRBJ2-2; cdr3_nt: TGCGCCAGCAGCTTGATATCCGGGGAGCTGTTTTTT; cdr3_aa: CASSLISGELFF
clone_size: NA; d_call: TRBD1; v_call: TRBV2; j_call: TRBJ2-7; cdr3_nt: TGTGCCAGCAGTGGAGACAGGGGGCCTGACGAGCAGTACTTC; cdr3_aa: CASSGDRGPDEQYF
clone_size: NA; d_call: NA; v_call: TRBV14; j_call: TRBJ1-1; cdr3_nt: TGTGCCAGCAGCCAAGACAGGGTGGTGGAAGCTTTCTTT; cdr3_aa: CASSQDRVVEAFF
clone_size: NA; d_call: NA; v_call: TRBV28; j_call: TRBJ1-2; cdr3_nt: TGTGCCAGCAGTAAGGCTCTCAGGGGTCTCTATGGCTACACCTTC; cdr3_aa: CASSKALRGLYGYTF
clone_size: NA; d_call: TRBD1; v_call: TRBV28; j_call: TRBJ2-5; cdr3_nt: TGTGCCAGCAGTATACCCGACAGGGCTGACCAGTACTTC; cdr3_aa: CASSIPDRADQYF
clone_size: NA; d_call: TRBD1; v_call: TRBV6-1; j_call: TRBJ2-1; cdr3_nt: TGTGCCAGCAGTGAAGCTCAGGGGGCGCAGATTTCTCCCTACAATGAGCAGTTCTTC; cdr3_aa: CASSEAQGAQISPYNEQFF
clone_size: NA; d_call: NA; v_call: TRBV6-5; j_call: TRBJ2-2; cdr3_nt: TGTGCCAGCAAGGCAGGACTTCTTAACACCGGGGAGCTGTTTTTT; cdr3_aa: CASKAGLLNTGELFF
clone_size: NA; d_call: TRBD2; v_call: TRBV2; j_call: TRBJ2-7; cdr3_nt: TGTGCCAGCAGTGGAAGCGGGGGGTCCTACGAGCAGTACTTC; cdr3_aa: CASSGSGGSYEQYF
clone_size: once; d_call: NA; v_call: TRBV12-5; j_call: TRBJ2-1; cdr3_nt: TGTGCTAGTGGCGATTCCGGGACATACGGCTACAATGAGCAGTTCTTC; cdr3_aa: CASGDSGTYGYNEQFF
clone_size: NA; d_call: TRBD1; v_call: TRBV6-1; j_call: TRBJ2-3; cdr3_nt: TGTGCCAGCACCCTACAGGGGAGCACAGATACGCAGTATTTT; cdr3_aa: CASTLQGSTDTQYF
clone_size: NA; d_call: NA; v_call: TRBV7-9; j_call: TRBJ2-3; cdr3_nt: TGTGCCAGCAGCTTCGACTCGATTTCCACAGATACGCAGTATTTT; cdr3_aa: CASSFDSISTDTQYF
clone_size: NA; d_call: NA; v_call: TRBV6-1; j_call: TRBJ1-6; cdr3_nt: TGTGCCAGCAGTGAAGCCTTCCGGTCCTCACCCCTCCACTTT; cdr3_aa: CASSEAFRSSPLHF